The 5 T cell receptor beta chains in this list originate from one sample, sequenced in a study of immune characterization of retroperitoneal liposarcoma. TCRdb reanalysed the PCR reads using MiXCR and keeps one entry per CDR3 protein. The sample has some 3,000 distinct CDR3 sequences; about 48% are singletons. Sequencing was done on a sample of tumor tissue. These receptors all stem from a male donor with retroperitoneal liposarcoma.

The chain has TRBV7-8 and TRBJ2-5; 14 bases are a match to TRBD2. Germline V gene data show CDR1 as SGHVS and CDR2 as FQNEAQ. J gave up 3 bases and V 2 bases, and 11 bases lay outside the gene matches. The CDR3 is made up of 19 amino acids. CDR3 residues: CASSLPGTSGSSTEETQYF. In nucleotides, the CDR3 is TGTGCCAGCAGCTTACCCGGGACTAGCGGGAGCTCTACGGAAGAGACCCAGTACTTC.

This clonotype was picked up a small number of times. The V gene is TRBV6-6, the J gene TRBJ2-1, with 16 bases that match TRBD2. Germline loops: CDR1 MNHNY, CDR2 SVGAGI (reference sequence). The CDR3 runs 18 residues. Trimming took 6 bases from V and 6 from J; bases not matched to a gene: 11. CDR3 residues: CASRPGTSGRALSNEQFF. CDR3 in DNA: TGTGCCAGCAGACCCGGGACTAGCGGGAGGGCCCTCTCCAATGAGCAGTTCTTC.

The V gene is TRBV6-1, the J gene TRBJ2-5; D is possibly TRBD2 (6 bases). CDR1 and CDR2 from the germline V gene are MNHNS and SASEGT. Trimming shortened V by 4 bases and J by 11 bases, and 20 bases separated the two germline ends. The CDR3 has 14 residues. The CDR3 spells CASSVGRGYNEQYF. CDR3 in DNA: TGTGCCAGCAGTGTTGGGCGGGGATACAATGAGCAGTACTTC.

This clonotype was seen only a few times. The chain has TRBV6-6 and TRBJ2-7, with 7 bases that match TRBD1. V lost 2 bases, J lost 3 bases, and 4 bases stayed unmatched. This CDR3 is built from 14 residues. Germline V gene sequence: CDR1 MNHNY, CDR2 SVGAGI (reference sequence). CDR3 loop: CASSYQGQYYEQYF. CDR3 DNA: TGTGCCAGCAGTTACCAGGGACAGTACTACGAGCAGTACTTC.

This clonotype was seen more than once but under ten times. The chain has TRBV6-1 and TRBJ2-3; TRBD1 is a possible D gene (6 bases). The germline gives CDR1 MNHNS, CDR2 SASEGT. V lost 1 base, J lost 1 base, and 9 bases lay in between. The CDR3 length is 15 residues. The CDR3 sequence is CASSEVKGGTDTQYF. In DNA, the CDR3 is TGTGCCAGCAGTGAAGTCAAGGGGGGCACAGATACGCAGTATTTT.